This entry features one TCR beta chain sequence. The antigen remains unidentified. The sample belongs to a study of human T cells and chemical hapten exposure. Study at large: Among samples, TCR yields varied mainly because of small differences in pooled library volume. Whole-study results and caveats: The study found expanded TCRs formed significantly more large CDR3 similarity clusters than controls. The immune response of these alopecia patients might not match healthy individuals'.

Using its own MiXCR run on the RACE reads, TCRdb lists one record per CDR3 protein. The sample consists of approximately 97,000 distinct CDR3 sequences, 25% to 30% of them appearing once. Time point reported: patch test 3, about 24 weeks after DPC sensitization. The sample's treatment: therapeutic diphenylcyclopropenone sensitization with weekly scalp DPC. Germline assignment: CDR1 SEHNR and CDR2 FQNEAQ (reference sequence). The CDR3 length is 16 residues. V lost 5 bases, J lost 2 bases, and 16 bases lay in between. This chain connects TRBV7-9 to TRBJ1-5, with a tentative D call TRBD1 (5 bases). Here the sequenced sample was whole blood, taken in connection with sensitization to the hapten diphenylcyclopropenone (DPC). This sequence was found in a man between 40 and 49 years old with alopecia areata. Some clones in this sample may be carry-over from other donors' samples. CDR3 sequence: CASSGERGAGNQPQHF. Written as DNA, the CDR3 is TGTGCCAGCAGCGGGGAAAGAGGGGCGGGCAATCAGCCCCAGCATTTT. The whole variable domain, filled in from reference TRBV7-9 and TRBJ1-5, reads DTGVSQNPRHKITKRGQNVTFRCDPISEHNRLYWYRQTLGQGPEFLTYFQNEAQLEKSRLLSDRFSAERPKGSFSTLEIQRTEQGDSAMYLCASSGERGAGNQPQHFGDGTRLSIL.